Following are 14 T cell receptor beta chains from one sample sequenced in a study of shared clonotypes between healthy human individuals. Sequencing was performed with immunoSEQ multiplex PCR; in TCRdb, only in-frame clones are kept and a portion is missing. The sample shows around 1.9 million clones, roughly 91% of them seen only once. CD8 cells regarded as naive lacked CD45RO, were positively chosen for CCR7, and omitted terminally differentiated effector memory CD45RA+ cells. Sequenced material: naive CD8+ T cells from PBMCs. All receptors come from a young man in good health. Some clones in this sample may be carry-over from other donors' samples.

The chain carries TRBV7-2 and TRBJ2-7; D may correspond to TRBD1 or TRBD2 (5 bases each). Germline V gene data show CDR1 as SGHTA and CDR2 as FQGNSA. The CDR3 has 13 residues. V gave up 3 bases and J gave up 5 bases, with 11 bases separating them. In DNA, the CDR3 is TGTGCCAGCAGCTTTTATCGGGGCAACGAGCAGTACTTC. Amino acids: CASSFYRGNEQYF.

The chain recombines TRBV6-1 with TRBJ2-1; D might be TRBD2 (6 bases). Germline CDR1 MNHNS, CDR2 SASEGT. There are 15 residues in the CDR3. V dropped 6 bases and J dropped 4 bases, with 16 bases sitting between them. This CDR3 is CASRGGLLLYNEQFF. DNA for the CDR3: TGTGCCAGCAGGGGGGGACTTCTATTGTACAATGAGCAGTTCTTC.

The chain carries TRBV6-6 and TRBJ1-4; 8 bases match TRBD1. CDR1 is MNHNY, CDR2 SVGAGI, per germline (reference sequence). CDR3 length: 15 residues. J was trimmed by 5 bases and V by 6 bases; bases with no gene match: 8. DNA of the CDR3: TGTGCCAGCAGCCCGAGGACAGGGAGGAATGAAAAACTGTTTTTT. This encodes CASSPRTGRNEKLFF.

This clone turned up a few times. The chain employs TRBV7-2 and TRBJ2-2; 10 bases are a match to TRBD2. This CDR3 has 17 residues. V lost 5 bases to trimming and J lost 0 bases; unmatched junction nucleotides: 6. Germline CDR1 and CDR2: SGHTA and FQGNSA. The CDR3 coding sequence is TGTGCCAGCAGCGCTCCGACTAGCGGGTCGAACACCGGGGAGCTGTTTTTT. Protein sequence: CASSAPTSGSNTGELFF. Supplemented by reference TRBV7-2 and TRBJ2-2, the full variable domain reads GAGVSQSPSNKVTEKGKDVELRCDPISGHTALYWYRQSLGQGLEFLIYFQGNSAPDKSGLPSDRFSAERTGGSVSTLTIQRTQQEDSAVYLCASSAPTSGSNTGELFFGEGSRLTVL.

The gene calls are TRBV5-4 and TRBJ2-7; 7 nucleotides agree with TRBD1. The J segment lost 5 bases and the V segment lost 2 bases, leaving 7 bases of the junction unmatched. The CDR3 is 14 residues long. Germline CDR1 reads SGHNT; CDR2 reads YYREEE (reference sequence). CDR3 residues: CASSLGRGTHEQYF. The CDR3 DNA is TGTGCCAGCAGCTTAGGCAGGGGGACCCACGAGCAGTACTTC.

The chain uses TRBV9 and TRBJ2-1; no firm D call. Germline V gene sequence: CDR1 SGDLS, CDR2 YYNGEE. CDR3 length: 10 residues. V shed 7 bases and J shed 6 bases, with 5 bases lying between them. CDR3 amino acids: CASGSNEQFF. CDR3 nucleotide sequence: TGTGCCAGCGGATCCAATGAGCAGTTCTTC.

The chain employs TRBV7-2 and TRBJ2-7; 11 bases are shared with TRBD1. V trimming: 5 bases; J trimming: 3 bases; junction bases outside the gene matches: 6. Germline V gene data show CDR1 as SGHTA and CDR2 as FQGNSA. The CDR3 extends over 15 amino acids. CDR3 coding DNA: TGTGCCAGCAGCCCAGGGACAGGGGGGGGCTACGAGCAGTACTTC. It specifies CASSPGTGGGYEQYF.

The chain links TRBV9 to TRBJ2-1; possibly TRBD1 or TRBD2 for D (5 bases each). This CDR3 spans 16 amino acids. V was pared by 0 bases and J by 3 bases, with 13 bases between. CDR1 SGDLS and CDR2 YYNGEE come from the germline V gene. The CDR3 loop is CASSVDGGISYNEQFF. The CDR3 bases are TGTGCCAGCAGCGTAGATGGGGGAATCAGCTACAATGAGCAGTTCTTC. Together with reference TRBV9 and TRBJ2-1, the CDR3 gives the full variable domain: DSGVTQTPKHLITATGQRVTLRCSPRSGDLSVYWYQQSLDQGLQFLIQYYNGEERAKGNILERFSAQQFPDLHSELNLSSLELGDSALYFCASSVDGGISYNEQFFGPGTRLTVL.

This sequence joins TRBV2 and TRBJ2-5, with D maybe TRBD2 (6 bases). Germline CDR1 and CDR2: SNHLY and FYNNEI. Trimming stripped 3 bases from V and 3 bases from J, with 11 bases between. The CDR3 is 14 residues long. The CDR3 sequence is CASSEGGLEETQYF. In DNA form, the CDR3 reads TGTGCCAGCAGTGAGGGAGGTCTGGAAGAGACCCAGTACTTC.

The chain has TRBV19 and TRBJ2-7; 10 positions agree with TRBD1. The CDR3 totals 16 residues. With V trimmed by 3 bases and J by 3 bases, 8 bases remained unmatched. The germline V gene encodes CDR1 LNHDA and CDR2 SQIVND (reference sequence). In DNA form, the CDR3 reads TGTGCCAGTAGTATTAGGACAGGGGGTGATGACTACGAGCAGTACTTC. Protein: CASSIRTGGDDYEQYF.

V usage is TRBV5-1 and J usage is TRBJ2-1; possible D gene TRBD1, 5 bases. The V end lost 0 bases, the J end lost 2 bases, and 9 bases lay between the germline ends. This CDR3 region has 15 residues. Per germline, CDR1 SGHRS and CDR2 YFSETQ. CDR3 sequence: CASSLEGNTYNEQFF. CDR3 coding DNA: TGCGCCAGCAGCTTGGAGGGGAACACCTACAATGAGCAGTTCTTC.

The chain couples TRBV27 to TRBJ2-1, with TRBD2 matching over 9 bases. CDR3 length equals 16 residues. CDR1 and CDR2 from the germline V gene are MNHEY and SMNVEV (reference sequence). V was clipped by 4 bases and J by 0 bases; unmatched bases: 4. For the CDR3, the DNA is TGTGCCAGCAGTTCTATAGCGGGAGACTCCTACAATGAGCAGTTCTTC. Its protein product is CASSSIAGDSYNEQFF.

The V gene is TRBV4-3, the J gene TRBJ1-5; the D is unclear. This CDR3 has 13 residues. V lost 0 bases to trimming and J lost 6 bases, with 6 bases between them. Germline CDR1 and CDR2: LGHNA and YSLEER. CDR3 in DNA: TGCGCCAGCAGCCAAGAAATGAGTCAGCCCCAGCATTTT. Translation: CASSQEMSQPQHF.

The chain carries TRBV9 and TRBJ2-2; TRBD2 matches 7 bases. Losses at the gene ends were 3 bases for V and 6 bases for J; bases not matched to a gene: 2. This CDR3 is built from 13 residues. CDR1 and CDR2 from the germline V gene are SGDLS and YYNGEE. DNA for the CDR3: TGTGCCAGCAGCGCCGGACTAGCCGGGGAGCTGTTTTTT. This translates into CASSAGLAGELFF.